The table lists the clone carrying this T cell receptor beta chain with a count of one. Its antigen remains unidentified. CDR3 length: 12 residues. Trimming cost V 8 bases and J 5 bases; bases outside gene matches: 5. The data were taken from a study of breast tumors, draining lymph nodes, adjacent tissues. Study-level results: Compared with lymph nodes, tumors were less diverse; compared with nontumor tissue, more. Findings are consistent with lymph node origin and intratumoral expansion of most tumor T cells. Tumor T cell lymph node origin was a supported hypothesis, not proven.

TCRdb reprocessed the multiplex PCR reads via MiXCR and lists one record per CDR3 protein. The sample has 15,000 to 20,000 distinct CDR3 sequences, about 45% seen once. Material: tumor-adjacent breast tissue. The TCR comes from a female donor with breast cancer. Some clones in this sample may be carry-over from other donors' samples. The rearrangement uses TRBV12-3 or TRBV12-4 and TRBJ2-7; 8 nucleotides line up with TRBD1. This CDR3 reads CASGQGADEQYF. CDR3 nucleotide sequence: TGTGCCAGCGGGCAGGGGGCTGACGAGCAGTACTTC.